These 25 T cell receptor beta chains were sequenced from one sample in a study of blood T cell repertoires in COVID-19. Assay used: immunoSEQ multiplex PCR; TCRdb lists only in-frame clones, some missing. The sample contains 250,000 to 350,000 clones, roughly 90% of which appear only once. Input material: PBMCs or T cells enriched from blood (not recorded which). These receptor sequences come from a woman between 50 and 59 years old who had been exposed to COVID-19.

The rearrangement uses TRBV4-1 and TRBJ2-5; maybe TRBD1 (6 bases). Per the germline V gene, CDR1 is MGHRA and CDR2 is YSYEKL. The CDR3 is made up of 17 amino acids. V was shortened by 0 bases and J by 0 bases, with 14 bases between the two germline ends. This CDR3 is CASSQEGARGYQETQYF. CDR3 DNA sequence: TGCGCCAGCAGCCAAGAGGGGGCCAGGGGTTACCAAGAGACCCAGTACTTC.

The rearrangement links TRBV30 to TRBJ1-3; D is ambiguous. Germline V gene lookup returns CDR1 GTSNPN and CDR2 SVGIG (reference sequence). V lost 3 bases to trimming and J lost 3 bases, with 9 bases between them. The CDR3 has 13 residues. In DNA form, the CDR3 reads TGTGCCTGGAGCGGAGGGATTGGAAACACCATATATTTT. Translated: CAWSGGIGNTIYF.

The chain couples TRBV19 to TRBJ2-7; 8 bases fit TRBD2. The junction had 3 bases not matched to a gene; V was cut back by 5 bases and J by 0 bases. This CDR3 is built from 14 residues. Germline CDR1 LNHDA, CDR2 SQIVND (reference sequence). The CDR3 here is CASSQSGGSYEQYF. In nucleotides, the CDR3 is TGTGCCAGTAGTCAAAGCGGGGGCTCCTACGAGCAGTACTTC.

The chain joins TRBV4-2 to TRBJ2-3; 12 bases map to TRBD2. The germline V gene encodes CDR1 LGHNA and CDR2 YNFKEQ. The trim removed 3 bases at V and 3 bases at J, leaving 19 bases unmatched. This CDR3 comprises 21 residues. CDR3 region: CASSQSIRLAGEASGTDTQYF. The CDR3 coding sequence is TGTGCCAGCAGCCAGAGTATAAGACTAGCGGGAGAAGCTTCTGGGACAGATACGCAGTATTTT.

The chain has TRBV2 and TRBJ2-5; perhaps TRBD2 as D (5 bases). Trimming cost V 6 bases and J 2 bases, with 7 bases left between them. In germline, CDR1 is SNHLY, CDR2 FYNNEI. CDR3 length: 12 residues. DNA of the CDR3: TGTGCCAGCAGGAGGGAACAAGAGACCCAGTACTTC. Its translation: CASRREQETQYF. The variable domain in full, completed from reference TRBV2 and TRBJ2-5, reads EPEVTQTPSHQVTQMGQEVILRCVPISNHLYFYWYRQILGQKVEFLVSFYNNEISEKSEIFDDQFSVERPDGSNFTLKIRSTKLEDSAMYFCASRREQETQYFGPGTRLLVL.

The chain carries TRBV14 and TRBJ2-7; the D is unclear. The CDR3 is 11 amino acids. V was cut by 6 bases and J by 3 bases, with 6 bases left in between. In germline, CDR1 is SGHDN, CDR2 FVKESK. The CDR3 loop reads CASSLGYEQYF. As DNA, the CDR3 is TGTGCCAGCAGTCTAGGCTACGAGCAGTACTTC.

This clone has just one count. This sequence joins TRBV3-1 (or the pseudogene TRBV3-2) and TRBJ2-1; 15 bases fit TRBD2. This CDR3 region has 20 residues. Trimming removed 2 bases from V and 6 bases from J; junction bases left unmatched: 14. Per the germline V gene, CDR1 is LGHDT and CDR2 is YNNKEL (reference sequence). In nucleotides, the CDR3 is TGTGCCAGCAGCCAAAATCCTGGACTAGCGGGGGGGCAGCGATTCAATGAGCAGTTCTTC. Amino acid sequence: CASSQNPGLAGGQRFNEQFF.

V usage is TRBV2 and J usage is TRBJ1-2; tentatively, D is TRBD1 (5 bases). There are 14 residues in the CDR3. CDR1 and CDR2 (germline): SNHLY, FYNNEI. V was trimmed by 3 bases and J by 11 bases, leaving 19 bases between them. CDR3 DNA sequence: TGTGCCAGCAGTGATCTGGGGCTACTCGTCGGTTACACCTTC. Translated, it gives CASSDLGLLVGYTF.

The chain couples TRBV19 to TRBJ1-1, with a possible D match to TRBD1 (6 bases). The ends were cut back, 6 bases at V and 5 bases at J, with 13 bases in the middle. The CDR3 is 13 residues long. Germline V CDR1 and CDR2: LNHDA, SQIVND (reference sequence). The CDR3, as DNA: TGTGCCAGTAGAACGGGGGGGACAACTGAAGCTTTCTTT. Its protein is CASRTGGTTEAFF. The whole variable domain, remainder taken from reference TRBV19 and TRBJ1-1, is DGGITQSPKYLFRKEGQNVTLSCEQNLNHDAMYWYRQDPGQGLRLIYYSQIVNDFQKGDIAEGYSVSREKKESFPLTVTSAQKNPTAFYLCASRTGGTTEAFFGQGTRLTVV.

This clone appeared a single time. The chain uses TRBV5-4 and TRBJ1-4; D unclear. V was cut by 4 bases and J by 0 bases, with 10 bases left in between. Germline-derived CDR1 and CDR2 are SGHNT and YYREEE (reference sequence). The CDR3 consists of 15 residues. The CDR3 DNA sequence: TGTGCCAGCAGCAGTGACACTTCAACTAATGAAAAACTGTTTTTT. Amino acids: CASSSDTSTNEKLFF.

The CDR3 DNA reads as TGTGCCAGCAGGGCCTCGGGACTAGCGGGGTACGAGCAGTACTTC. Amino acid sequence: CASRASGLAGYEQYF. V is TRBV2 and J is TRBJ2-7; the match to TRBD2 covers 13 bases. V lost 6 bases and J lost 4; bases outside the gene matches: 6. Germline V gene sequence: CDR1 SNHLY, CDR2 FYNNEI. The length of the CDR3 is 15 residues.

The count of this clone is one. This chain joins TRBV7-9 and TRBJ1-4; possibly TRBD1 for D (6 bases). The germline CDR1 and CDR2 sequences are SEHNR and FQNEAQ (reference sequence). This CDR3 comprises 15 residues. The V end lost 5 bases, the J end lost 3 bases, and 13 bases lay between the germline ends. Here the CDR3 reads CASSAPGTPNEKLFF. The CDR3 bases are TGTGCCAGCAGCGCCCCCGGGACACCTAATGAAAAACTGTTTTTT. Supplemented by reference TRBV7-9 and TRBJ1-4, the full variable domain reads DTGVSQNPRHKITKRGQNVTFRCDPISEHNRLYWYRQTLGQGPEFLTYFQNEAQLEKSRLLSDRFSAERPKGSFSTLEIQRTEQGDSAMYLCASSAPGTPNEKLFFGSGTQLSVL.

The V call is TRBV3-1 (or the pseudogene TRBV3-2), the J call TRBJ2-3; a weak D match, TRBD2 (5 bases). From germline, CDR1 is LGHDT and CDR2 YNNKEL (reference sequence). CDR3 length equals 17 residues. Trimming left V 5 bases short and J 6 bases short, with 24 bases between. The CDR3: CASSAGNRGYSTDTQYF. In DNA, the CDR3 is TGTGCCAGCAGCGCGGGCAACCGGGGTTACTCGACGGATACGCAGTATTTT.

V is TRBV5-4 and J is TRBJ2-7; D is perhaps TRBD1 (6 bases). Germline CDR1 SGHNT, CDR2 YYREEE (reference sequence). This CDR3 comprises 13 residues. With 4 bases removed from V and 5 bases from J, the gap between germline ends came to 13 bases. The CDR3 nucleotides read TGTGCCAGCAGCCATTCCTACAGGGACGAGCAGTACTTC. Translation gives CASSHSYRDEQYF.

The V call is TRBV7-9, the J call TRBJ1-2; D ambiguous. This CDR3 is built from 12 residues. Looked up from germline, CDR1 is SEHNR and CDR2 is FQNEAQ (reference sequence). The V gene lost 4 bases and the J gene lost 5 bases, with 8 bases spanning the gap. As DNA, the CDR3 is TGTGCCAGCAGCTACCCCGGGTATGGCTACACCTTC. This translates into CASSYPGYGYTF.

As for this clone: An end of the junction differs from the germline gene, which may be a read error. This chain links TRBV5-1 with TRBJ2-7, with TRBD1 as a possible D gene (6 bases). Germline assignment: CDR1 SGHRS and CDR2 YFSETQ. This CDR3 spans 12 amino acids. The CDR3 loop is CASRLGAGEQYF. The CDR3 DNA follows: TGCGCCAGCAGGTTGGGGGCCGGCGAGCAGTACTTC.

This rearrangement joins TRBV5-1 to TRBJ2-7; TRBD2 aligns across 8 bases. The CDR3 is 16 amino acids. CDR1 is SGHRS, CDR2 YFSETQ, per germline. The V segment lost 0 bases and the J segment 5 bases; nucleotides outside the gene matches: 10. CDR3 DNA sequence: TGCGCCAGCAGCTTGGGAGTAGCGGGGAATGTAGACGAGCAGTACTTC. This sequence encodes CASSLGVAGNVDEQYF.

V and J are TRBV6-1 and TRBJ2-3, with 10 positions matching TRBD2. The CDR3 is made up of 18 amino acids. Per germline, CDR1 MNHNS and CDR2 SASEGT. V lost 2 bases, J lost 2 bases, and 10 bases stayed unmatched. The CDR3 loop reads CASSEYLAGAHPTDTQYF. The CDR3 coding sequence is TGTGCCAGCAGTGAATACCTAGCGGGGGCTCACCCCACAGATACGCAGTATTTT.

The CDR3 DNA reads TGTGCCAGCAGTTACTTTCCGTTTACCGGGGAGCTGTTTTTT. It translates to CASSYFPFTGELFF. The V call is TRBV6-5, the J call TRBJ2-2; D uncertain. Germline-derived CDR1 and CDR2 are MNHEY and SVGAGI. This CDR3 is built from 14 residues. The germline V and J ends were trimmed by 1 base and 5 bases, with 8 bases remaining between them.

This clone was recorded only once. The rearrangement links TRBV19 to TRBJ2-5; 9 bases align to TRBD2. CDR1 is LNHDA, CDR2 SQIVND, per germline (reference sequence). CDR3 size: 15 residues. V lost 4 bases and J lost 5; bases outside the gene matches: 8. CDR3 sequence reads: CASSNRGGARETQYF. CDR3 in DNA: TGTGCCAGTAGTAACCGCGGGGGGGCCCGGGAGACCCAGTACTTC.

This clone showed up just a few times. V is TRBV27 and J is TRBJ2-5; 10 bases map to TRBD2. The CDR3 extends over 18 amino acids. CDR1 is MNHEY and CDR2 is SMNVEV in the germline V gene (reference sequence). The V and J ends lost 3 bases and 3 bases, in that order; junction bases with no gene match: 13. CDR3 region: CASSFRASGGAGEETQYF. DNA for the CDR3: TGTGCCAGCAGTTTCCGAGCTAGCGGGGGAGCCGGCGAAGAGACCCAGTACTTC.

The J gene is TRBJ1-1, the V gene TRBV19; 7 bases match TRBD1. The CDR3 runs 14 residues. J was trimmed by 4 bases and V by 8 bases; bases with no gene match: 10. Per germline, CDR1 LNHDA and CDR2 SQIVND (reference sequence). In DNA form, the CDR3 reads TGTGCCAGTGAGCTCGGACAGGCATCCACTGAAGCTTTCTTT. It specifies CASELGQASTEAFF. Filled out from reference TRBV19 and TRBJ1-1, the complete variable domain reads DGGITQSPKYLFRKEGQNVTLSCEQNLNHDAMYWYRQDPGQGLRLIYYSQIVNDFQKGDIAEGYSVSREKKESFPLTVTSAQKNPTAFYLCASELGQASTEAFFGQGTRLTVV.

This chain joins TRBV30 and TRBJ1-1; no clear D. The CDR3 sequence is 14 residues long. Trimming removed 1 base from V and 5 bases from J, with 14 bases in between. Germline V lookup: CDR1 GTSNPN, CDR2 SVGIG (reference sequence). This CDR3 reads CAWSAPFRRTEAFF. The CDR3 DNA is TGTGCCTGGAGTGCTCCCTTCCGCAGAACTGAAGCTTTCTTT.

The rearrangement joins TRBV2 to TRBJ2-7, with TRBD2 identical over 7 bases. V dropped 4 bases and J dropped 5; count of bases not matched to a gene: 14. The CDR3 contains 16 residues. The germline V gene encodes CDR1 SNHLY and CDR2 FYNNEI. The DNA of the CDR3 is TGTGCCAGCAGTGCCTTCAGGGAGGGGATCGGCAACGAGCAGTACTTC. It is translated as CASSAFREGIGNEQYF. Combining the CDR3 with reference TRBV2 and TRBJ2-7 gives the whole variable domain EPEVTQTPSHQVTQMGQEVILRCVPISNHLYFYWYRQILGQKVEFLVSFYNNEISEKSEIFDDQFSVERPDGSNFTLKIRSTKLEDSAMYFCASSAFREGIGNEQYFGPGTRLTVT.

The V gene is TRBV3-1 (or the pseudogene TRBV3-2), the J gene TRBJ1-1; perhaps TRBD1 as D (5 bases). Trimming took 0 bases from V and 0 from J, leaving 11 bases between them. This CDR3 region has 16 residues. Per germline, CDR1 LGHDT and CDR2 YNNKEL (reference sequence). The chain's CDR3 is CASSQDPPGLNTEAFF. For the CDR3, the DNA is TGTGCCAGCAGCCAAGATCCCCCAGGGTTGAACACTGAAGCTTTCTTT.